The next 25 T cell receptor beta chains were all read from a single sample in a study of T-cell memory formation after mild COVID-19. TCRdb re-derived calls from the 5' RACE reads in MiXCR, one entry per CDR3 protein. The repertoire includes roughly 450,000 distinct CDR3 sequences, roughly 20% of them detected once, and around an eighth sits in the top ten. Sequenced sample: PBMCs or a T cell subset sorted from them (not recorded which). These receptors were taken from an adult woman who had mild COVID-19 (a few samples of this study predate the infection). Cell type and time point are not known.

V is TRBV4-3 and J is TRBJ2-7, with TRBD2 as a possible D gene (5 bases). Deletions cut 0 bases from V and 0 bases from J, with 12 bases between. CDR1 and CDR2 from the germline V gene are LGHNA and YSLEER. The CDR3 length is 16 residues. The CDR3 DNA follows: TGCGCCAGCAGCCAAGATAGCCTGGACTTCTCCTACGAGCAGTACTTC. This sequence encodes CASSQDSLDFSYEQYF.

The rearrangement uses TRBV9 and TRBJ2-2, with D unresolved. Per the germline V gene, CDR1 is SGDLS and CDR2 is YYNGEE. There are 16 residues in the CDR3. V lost 0 bases to trimming and J lost 0 bases, with 9 bases between them. The CDR3 DNA reads TGTGCCAGCAGCGTAGACGACAACGCGAACACCGGGGAGCTGTTTTTT. It yields the protein CASSVDDNANTGELFF.

This clonotype was seen only a few times. This sequence joins TRBV21-1 and TRBJ1-2. TRBV21-1 is a pseudogene. The CDR3 has 14 residues. The CDR3 spells CASSPHGGSAGYTF. The CDR3 DNA follows: TGTGCCAGCAGCCCCCACGGAGGCAGCGCTGGCTACACCTTC.

The V call is TRBV24-1, the J call TRBJ2-5; 9 nucleotides agree with TRBD1. The length of the CDR3 is 16 residues. Trimming took 4 bases from V and 1 from J; bases not matched to a gene: 6. Germline-derived CDR1 and CDR2 are KGHDR and SFDVKD. In DNA form, the CDR3 reads TGTGCCACCAGTGAGACCGGGACAGGGTTCCAAGAGACCCAGTACTTC. This gives the protein CATSETGTGFQETQYF.

This rearrangement joins TRBV18 to TRBJ1-3, with 9 bases identical to TRBD1. Unmatched junction bases numbered 7, after V lost 3 bases and J lost 1 base. This CDR3 comprises 17 residues. From germline, CDR1 is KGHSH and CDR2 LQKENI. The CDR3, as DNA: TGTGCCAGCTCACCCCTTCGGGACAGGGAATCTGGAAACACCATATATTTT. Protein product: CASSPLRDRESGNTIYF.

V and J are TRBV20-1 and TRBJ2-1; 9 nucleotides line up with TRBD2. Germline V lookup: CDR1 DFQATT, CDR2 SNEGSKA (reference sequence). The CDR3 has 17 residues. After removal of 1 base from V and 4 bases from J, the junction contained 11 bases not matched to a gene. CDR3 region: CSARGLGASGNYNEQFF. The CDR3 DNA sequence: TGCAGTGCTAGAGGGTTAGGGGCTAGCGGGAATTACAATGAGCAGTTCTTC.

This clonotype was seen more than once but under ten times. V and J are TRBV2 and TRBJ1-4; 8 nucleotides align to TRBD1. Germline V gene sequence: CDR1 SNHLY, CDR2 FYNNEI. The CDR3 is made up of 15 amino acids. With 6 bases clipped from V and 4 bases from J, the junction kept 7 bases outside the gene matches. This chain's CDR3 is CASSRQGNFNEKLFF. CDR3 nucleotides: TGTGCCAGCAGCCGACAGGGGAATTTTAATGAAAAACTGTTTTTT.

V usage is TRBV7-9 and J usage is TRBJ2-5; a possible D gene is TRBD2 (6 bases). Germline CDR1 is SEHNR and CDR2 is FQNEAQ (reference sequence). CDR3 length: 15 residues. The germline V and J ends were trimmed by 4 bases and 3 bases, with 15 bases remaining between them. The CDR3 DNA reads TGTGCCAGCAGCTCGCGAAGTGGGGGGAAAGAGACCCAGTACTTC. Protein product: CASSSRSGGKETQYF.

This clonotype was counted between two and nine times. The chain joins TRBV10-3 to TRBJ1-1; the D is unclear. The CDR3 spans 11 residues. The ends were cut back, 10 bases at V and 1 base at J, with 7 bases in the middle. Germline V lookup: CDR1 ENHRY, CDR2 SYGVKD. The CDR3 DNA sequence: TGTGCCACCGAGGAGAACACTGAAGCTTTCTTT. Protein sequence: CATEENTEAFF.

V is TRBV5-1 and J is TRBJ1-1; D may be TRBD1 (5 bases). V gave up 0 bases and J gave up 5 bases, with 14 bases separating them. Germline CDR1 SGHRS, CDR2 YFSETQ. The CDR3 has 15 amino acids. The CDR3, as DNA: TGCGCCAGCAGCTTGGAGTACGGGGGGATAACTGAAGCTTTCTTT. The encoded protein is CASSLEYGGITEAFF. Based on the CDR3 plus reference TRBV5-1 and TRBJ1-1, the full variable domain is KAGVTQTPRYLIKTRGQQVTLSCSPISGHRSVSWYQQTPGQGLQFLFEYFSETQRNKGNFPGRFSGRQFSNSRSEMNVSTLELGDSALYLCASSLEYGGITEAFFGQGTRLTVV.

This chain uses TRBV24-1 with TRBJ1-5; tentative D call: TRBD1 (6 bases). The CDR3 has 15 amino acids. Germline CDR1 reads KGHDR; CDR2 reads SFDVKD. The germline V and J ends were trimmed by 4 bases and 6 bases, with 15 bases remaining between them. CDR3 amino acids: CATSEGTSGIQPQHF. In DNA form, the CDR3 reads TGTGCCACCAGTGAGGGGACATCAGGGATTCAGCCCCAGCATTTT.

The rearrangement joins TRBV6-5 to TRBJ2-1; D unresolved. Germline loops: CDR1 MNHEY, CDR2 SVGAGI. The length of the CDR3 is 16 residues. The V and J ends lost 0 bases and 0 bases respectively, with 9 bases between them. The CDR3 here is CASSYSSRTSYNEQFF. CDR3 in DNA: TGTGCCAGCAGTTACTCGAGCAGGACCTCCTACAATGAGCAGTTCTTC.

This clonotype was observed a handful of times. The CDR3 sequence is CASSQGGGSGGVYGYTF. DNA for the CDR3: TGCGCCAGCAGCCAAGGCGGGGGTAGCGGCGGGGTCTATGGCTACACCTTC. This sequence joins TRBV4-1 and TRBJ1-2; D might be TRBD1 (5 bases). Per the germline V gene, CDR1 is MGHRA and CDR2 is YSYEKL. V was trimmed by 1 base and J by 4 bases, leaving 19 bases between them. The CDR3 sequence is 17 residues long.

In this sample, this clonotype turned up a few times. The rearrangement links TRBV2 to TRBJ1-3; 8 bases agree with TRBD1. Looked up from germline, CDR1 is SNHLY and CDR2 is FYNNEI. There are 13 residues in the CDR3. With V trimmed by 5 bases and J by 4 bases, 1 base remained unmatched. In DNA form, the CDR3 reads TGTGCCAGCAGTCGGGACAGGGGAAACACCATATATTTT. Translation: CASSRDRGNTIYF.

The chain recombines TRBV2 with TRBJ1-1; 7 bases map to TRBD1. Germline trimming cut 5 bases from V and 7 bases from J; bases unmatched to any gene: 13. Germline V gene sequence: CDR1 SNHLY, CDR2 FYNNEI. The CDR3 sequence is 15 residues long. The CDR3 loop is CASSNLQGSIIEAFF. The CDR3 DNA is TGTGCCAGCAGTAATCTACAGGGGAGCATTATTGAAGCTTTCTTT.

The chain has TRBV19 and TRBJ2-1; TRBD2 aligns across 11 bases. Germline CDR1 is LNHDA and CDR2 is SQIVND (reference sequence). The V segment lost 2 bases and the J segment 6 bases; nucleotides outside the gene matches: 3. CDR3 length: 15 residues. CDR3 in DNA: TGTGCCAGTAGTATAATAGCGGGAGGGCCCAATGAGCAGTTCTTC. It codes for CASSIIAGGPNEQFF.

This clonotype has only a few counts. This rearrangement joins TRBV2 to TRBJ1-6; D gene uncertain. This CDR3 comprises 12 residues. V shed 3 bases and J shed 9 bases, with 6 bases lying between them. Germline V gene sequence: CDR1 SNHLY, CDR2 FYNNEI. CDR3 in amino acids: CASSDMISPLHF. The CDR3, as DNA: TGTGCCAGCAGTGACATGATTTCACCCCTCCACTTT.

Only a few counts were recorded for this clonotype. This chain connects TRBV12-3 or TRBV12-4 to TRBJ2-5; D is undetermined. The CDR3 totals 14 residues. Deletions cut 10 bases from V and 1 base from J, with 16 bases between. CDR3 DNA sequence: TGTGCCACCCTCAGGTGGCCCGGCCAAGAGACCCAGTACTTC. Translation gives CATLRWPGQETQYF.

The chain links TRBV12-3 or TRBV12-4 to TRBJ1-1, with D unclear. V gave up 1 base and J gave up 0 bases, with 15 bases separating them. This CDR3 is built from 17 residues. This CDR3 reads CASSLVYALTLNTEAFF. CDR3 sequence (DNA): TGTGCCAGCAGTTTAGTGTATGCGTTAACCCTGAACACTGAAGCTTTCTTT.

The chain is built from TRBV24-1 and TRBJ2-1; D remains ambiguous. The V and J ends lost 0 bases and 9 bases respectively, with 8 bases between them. There are 13 residues in the CDR3. CDR1 and CDR2 from the germline V gene are KGHDR and SFDVKD. CDR3 bases: TGTGCCACCAGTGATTTGCGGGTGGGTGAGCAGTTCTTC. Its translation is CATSDLRVGEQFF.

Only a few counts were recorded for this clonotype. The chain uses TRBV14 and TRBJ2-1; TRBD1 is a possible D gene (6 bases). Germline CDR1 SGHDN, CDR2 FVKESK. This CDR3 has 14 residues. The V end lost 6 bases, the J end lost 4 bases, and 13 bases lay between the germline ends. CDR3 coding DNA: TGTGCCAGCAGGGGGACAACGCCGTACAATGAGCAGTTCTTC. Protein: CASRGTTPYNEQFF. Using reference TRBV14 and TRBJ2-1 for the parts outside the CDR3, the full variable domain is EAGVTQFPSHSVIEKGQTVTLRCDPISGHDNLYWYRRVMGKEIKFLLHFVKESKQDESGMPNNRFLAERTGGTYSTLKVQPAELEDSGVYFCASRGTTPYNEQFFGPGTRLTVL.

The V gene is TRBV6-1, the J gene TRBJ2-3, with D hard to call. CDR3 size: 14 residues. Germline V lookup: CDR1 MNHNS, CDR2 SASEGT. V lost 8 bases to trimming and J lost 3 bases, with 15 bases between them. The CDR3 sequence: CASVTKTFTDTQYF. CDR3 bases: TGTGCCAGCGTAACCAAAACTTTTACAGATACGCAGTATTTT.

This clonotype was seen a single time. This chain links TRBV7-9 with TRBJ2-1; 11 positions agree with TRBD2. V trimming: 5 bases; J trimming: 2 bases; junction bases outside the gene matches: 5. Germline V gives CDR1 SEHNR, CDR2 FQNEAQ (reference sequence). This CDR3 is 16 amino acids long. In nucleotides, the CDR3 is TGTGCCAGCAGCCCTAAGACTAGCGGGGCCTACAATGAGCAGTTCTTC. Protein: CASSPKTSGAYNEQFF.

This chain connects TRBV2 to TRBJ1-2, with D perhaps matching TRBD1 (6 bases). The CDR3 loop spans 12 amino acids. Trimming left V 6 bases short and J 5 bases short, with 10 bases between. Germline-derived CDR1 and CDR2 are SNHLY and FYNNEI. DNA of the CDR3: TGTGCCAGCAGCAGGGGAGATTATGGCTACACCTTC. This encodes CASSRGDYGYTF.

This clonotype was counted once. V gene TRBV15 combines with J gene TRBJ2-3; 7 bases map to TRBD1. V lost 0 bases, J lost 1 base, and 4 bases stayed unmatched. Germline V gene data show CDR1 as LNHNV and CDR2 as YYDKDF (reference sequence). This CDR3 contains 16 residues. The DNA of the CDR3 is TGTGCCACCAGCAGAGATAGAGGGGGCGGCACAGATACGCAGTATTTT. It codes for CATSRDRGGGTDTQYF.